This T cell receptor (beta chain) was documented in a study of cytomegalovirus exposure and HLA in healthy donors listed by TCRdb under 2017. In the study overall: In an earlier analysis of 587 of the donors, under 300 Gb of sequence data and just under 120 million unique TCR beta sequences from about 179 million T cells were reported. In addition to the first cohort of roughly 670 subjects, a separate validation cohort of about 120 different subjects was used. HLA typing included class I and class II loci at four-digit resolution. In an earlier analysis of around 540 of the donors, high-throughput TCR beta sequencing was used to judge whether each TCR beta V gene segment behaved as functional or pseudogenic. Alongside the repertoire data, information on donor age, sex, ethnicity and CMV serostatus was compiled. The later analysis used no new phenotypic data to find candidate immune exposures, relying instead on TCR beta sequences and their occurrence across donors. On average, 235,054 unique TCR beta nucleotide sequences were sequenced per donor among some 430 genotyped donors of the cohort, with 15% to 20% of those sequences being non-productive. The study combined high-throughput TCR immunosequencing, statistical association of individual TCRs with disease status, and machine learning to predict cytomegalovirus infection status. Of the roughly 400 genotyped donors, approximately 83% fell in the genetic ancestry cluster associated with self-reported Caucasian donors. An early release covering more than 500 HLA-typed donors comprised about 300 gigabases of sequencing data and 85 million or so unique TCR sequences. Because of strong linkage in the cohort, five DR-DQ haplotypes were treated as single units for association and clustering. The study aimed to test whether signatures of past pathogen exposure could be identified by cataloging public T cell receptors. The number of typed donors differed by locus: about 629-640 for A, B, C, DRB1 and DQB1; approximately 530 for DQA1; some 610 for DPA1; and about 450 for DPB1. Genome-wide SNP genotypes for about 55% of the roughly 670 donors were used in a later genetic analysis, which treated that subset as a discovery cohort. All discovery cohort repertoires had been generated using a single sequencing platform. The study used immunosequencing to profile the T cell repertoires of approximately 650 subjects and linked those repertoires to cytomegalovirus serostatus. To study patterns of TCR occurrence, a later analysis re-analyzed previously published TCR beta repertoires from 550 to 800 donors and added high-resolution HLA genotyping.

Library preparation employed the immunoSEQ multiplex PCR assay. The multiplex PCR relied on a mix of 60 forward primers for TCR Vbeta segments and 13 reverse primers for TCR Jbeta segments. A multiplex PCR assay on genomic DNA amplified the CDR3 region of rearranged TCR beta genes. The amplified TCR beta libraries were sequenced on the Illumina HiSeq System as 87-base-pair reads. Turning to the authors' computational methods: A later analysis counted about 80 million unique TCR beta chains across the 650 to 800 repertoires, and roughly 10 million of these chains were shared by at least two donors. A nearest-neighbor algorithm error-corrected the raw reads and collapsed the reads into unique sequences, merging closely related sequences to remove PCR and sequencing errors. CDR3 sequences were aligned to IMGT reference sequences to assign V, D and J gene segments. Each retained sequence needed at least a six-nucleotide match to both a V gene segment and a J gene segment. A rearrangement was called productive if the CDR3 had no stop codons and remained in frame with V and J, and every other rearrangement was called non-productive. CDR3 was defined by IMGT convention, running from the second conserved V-encoded cysteine to the conserved J-encoded phenylalanine. In an earlier analysis of roughly 580 of the donors, sequences lacking an unambiguous match to a single V gene segment were excluded. In an earlier analysis of several hundred of the donors, a V segment was called functional when productive rearrangements were above 56.7%, and segregating when the standard deviation between donors exceeded 5%. A statistical classification framework was built to diagnose cytomegalovirus status from the catalog of TCR beta chain sequences. In a later analysis, V and J genes were assigned by comparing TCR nucleotide sequences against IMGT/GENE-DB human TR gene sequences. The TCRdist pipeline was used in a later analysis to assign CDR3 sequences and most-parsimonious VDJ recombination scenarios. In a later analysis, every TCR beta chain was defined by the combination of its CDR3 amino acid sequence and its V-gene family, and reads without a unique V-gene family were dropped. To address suspected cross-contamination and a sequencing artifact, a later analysis removed 592 highly shared, low-generation-probability nucleotide sequences. In a later analysis, a clonal expansion index for each public chain was calculated from normalized within-repertoire ranks of inferred template counts. A later analysis computed generation probabilities with a VDJ recombination model fitted to out-of-frame rearrangements, and checked the results against IGoR. In a later analysis, TCR-TCR, TCR-HLA and TCR-CMV co-occurrence was scored with hypergeometric tests, and a repertoire-size bias correction was applied to TCR pairs. A later analysis estimated false discovery rates by permuting HLA or CMV assignments 20 times. A later analysis grouped co-occurring TCRs with DBSCAN, adding TCRdist sequence similarity when clustering within HLA-allele-positive subsets. For co-occurrence clustering, repertoires with fewer than 30,000 or more than 120,000 public chains were excluded, along with roughly 5 repertoires with anomalous nucleotide sharing. This immuneACCESS table, as held by TCRdb, lists in-frame sequences with V and J called but not all clones. Of the missing ones, under half trace to an unresolved V gene in checked studies; the others have no known cause. Clone size and V and J calls were adopted from that table, with D and trimming inferred from the DNA. This sample lists 190,000 or so clones; 70% to 80% were detected once. Together, the top ten hold nearly 0.4% of the sample.

Comment on this clone: This clone's antigen is unknown. Base qualities are not provided; no much larger clone lies one nucleotide away.

Inclusive of the bounding cysteine and phenylalanine, the CDR3 is 12 residues long. Solely the CDR3 DNA is kept, with 36 bases framed from the first base. From a lookup of the germline V gene, CDR1 and CDR2 are MNHEY and SVGAGI. V is cut by 6 bases and J by 6 bases, and the space between the germline ends is 10 bases. In total, 500 to 700 healthy bone marrow donors made up the cohort. All cohort members were sampled while nominally healthy, although unrecorded immune exposures were likely present. The donor was CMV seropositive and was included in the group of 300 or so seropositive cohort members. Each donor provided a peripheral blood sample, and peripheral blood mononuclear cells were used for TCR beta sequencing. The Qiagen DNeasy Blood Extraction Kit was used to extract genomic DNA from the blood cell samples. Points the paper makes about the study in general: A further reported finding was that TCR beta sequences accurately predicted the HLA-A and HLA-B alleles for most subjects in the first cohort. In a later analysis, 15,000 to 20,000 TCR beta sequences were associated with specific HLA alleles at a false discovery rate of 0.05. The sequencing pipeline was judged likely to have produced a cluster of highly shared sequence variants as a technical artifact. In a later genetic analysis, a missense DCLRE1C variant was associated with V-gene and J-gene trimming of TCR beta chains, and the association was replicated in an independent cohort. A few of the identified cytomegalovirus-associated TCR beta chains were confirmed in vitro to be specific for cytomegalovirus antigens. A later analysis found that most CMV-associated TCR beta chains appeared HLA-restricted, with HLA associations seemingly driven largely by CMV exposure. When HLA alleles, especially DR and DQ, strongly co-occurred, TCR associations were difficult to assign to individual alleles. The cohort was sequenced for TCR beta chains only, and without alpha or paired-chain data the features that could be detected were limited. The classifier was reported to diagnose cytomegalovirus status with high specificity and sensitivity in both the original and validation cohorts. According to a later analysis, parvovirus B19, influenza, CMV and Epstein-Barr virus appeared linked to several top co-occurrence clusters. It was suggested by the authors that the approach could potentially be generalized to other disease states and immunological phenotypes. The study gave a list of 150 to 200 TCR beta chains associated with cytomegalovirus. In an earlier analysis of about 600 of the donors, most TCR beta V segments appeared in productive rearrangements about 87% or about 30% of the time, broadly matching IMGT annotations. Because some donors lacked HLA typing at each locus, the association tests relied only on the typed subset. Linkage disequilibrium might explain the correlated functional status among segregating V segments, but an unknown experimental factor could not be excluded. A later analysis found that TCR association rates varied across HLA loci, with DRB1 alleles showing the most associated TCRs and HLA-C alleles the fewest. Because counts were too low, seventeen rarely observed V segments, including chromosome 9 orphons, were excluded from the earlier analysis of 587 of the donors. Some IMGT-functional V segments, including TRBV6-2 and TRBV6-3, could not be distinguished by the 87-base-pair reads and were therefore excluded. Most TCR sequences were observed very rarely across donors, whereas some public TCRs were present in many individuals. The only immune exposure information available for the cohort was CMV serostatus. According to a later genetic analysis, donors in an Asian-associated ancestry cluster had fewer N-insertions in productive TCRs than the roughly 670-donor mean. Roughly uniform sequencing depth across donors was assumed in presence/absence analyses, although this assumption may not hold. Compared with equally common non-associated chains, HLA-associated TCR beta chains in a later analysis were more clonally expanded and had lower generation probabilities.

The sequence derives from a male donor in good health and CMV-seropositive. The V gene is TRBV6-5 and the J gene is TRBJ2-3; the D gene lacks a confident call. Sequencing was done on a sample of PBMCs. The bases are TGTGCCAGCAGCAGCGAGGTGGATACGCAGTATTTT. This codes for CASSSEVDTQYF.